This T cell receptor (beta chain) was obtained from a study of beta chain features in type 1 diabetes (dated by TCRdb to between 2017 and 2018). About the study as a whole: Mean age, gender distribution, total cell number and subset yield did not differ between patients and healthy donors. Across all samples, almost 110 million sorted cells were examined, and cell number per subset correlated strongly with RNA yield. The study compared TCRB repertoires of sorted circulating CD4+ T cell subsets between recently diagnosed type 1 diabetes patients and matched healthy donors. Regulatory and stem cell-like memory subsets were obtained from only 8 patients and roughly 8 healthy donors, while naive and central memory subsets were obtained from all 30 or so donors.

This clone was found a few times. The clone's antigen remains unknown. Base-call qualities are not available, and no considerably larger clone is one nucleotide away. The V and J ends are trimmed by 5 bases and 1 base, leaving 11 bases between them. CDR1 and CDR2 were assigned from the germline V gene as MDHEN and SYDVKM. Spanning cysteine to phenylalanine, the CDR3 consists of 14 amino acids. Only CDR3 DNA is held: 42 bases, read in frame from base 1. The High Capacity cDNA Reverse Transcription Kit was used to reverse transcribe all of the isolated RNA, meaning that expressed TCRB transcripts were what got sequenced. Naive, central memory and regulatory T cell samples underwent deep immunoSEQ sequencing, averaging about 3.3 million total reads per sample. After sorted cells were lysed in RLT buffer, RNA was extracted with DNase-treated RNeasy Micro or Mini kits, with the choice depending on cell number. To prevent cross-contamination, each cell subset was processed individually, whereas patient and healthy donor samples were processed jointly. The immunoSEQ multiplex PCR was used to amplify TCRB sequences from cDNA, yielding 87-bp fragments that span the CDR3 region. Sequencing of the amplicons was done on the Illumina HiSeq platform. The paper's processing steps were these. PCR bias was corrected computationally using synthetic template baselines, and reads within Hamming distance 2 were collapsed, with unmergeable singletons discarded. Reads were aligned against IMGT to assign V, D and J genes, CDR3 length and insertions or deletions at six rearrangement sites. Within each subset, clonotype counts were normalized to sorted cell number, and only after that were true diversity and Gini coefficients computed with the tcR R package. The overlap coefficient, calculated on TCRB nucleotide sequences, was used to quantify repertoire sharing. Out-of-frame TCRB sequences from naive cells were analyzed to stand in for the pre-selection repertoire. TCRdb retrieved this table from immuneACCESS and kept in-frame rearrangements only. Not all clones are present; in checked studies, unresolved V genes account for under half, and no reason is known for the remainder. D and trimming come from the DNA, and the V and J calls and clone size come from that table. Present in this sample are roughly 400,000 clones, approximately 16% of which were seen just once. The top ten clones comprise roughly 0.017% of the sample.

A single peripheral blood draw of approximately 110 mL on average was collected from each donor into heparinised tubes. Naive, central memory, regulatory and stem cell-like memory CD4+ T cells were sorted on a BD FACSAria II using a panel including CD45RO, CCR7, CD25, CD127, CD95 and CD27. All sorted populations exceeded 95% purity. PBMCs were separated immediately by Lymphoprep density gradient centrifugation and were stained directly, without being cultured. So that batch effects would be minimized, each experiment stained and sorted samples in pairs, pairing one healthy donor with one patient. Points the paper makes about the study in general: Type 1 diabetes patients showed a moderate but significant shortening of TCRB CDR3 length in all four CD4+ subsets. HLA sub-analyses involved small numbers of individuals, so any influence of HLA type on TCRB rearrangement remained unresolved. The naive, central memory and regulatory TCRB repertoires appeared to resemble one another more closely among patients than among healthy donors. Shorter templates might have been favored by PCR, but patient and control samples were amplified and corrected together, so both groups would have been affected equally by any skew. Patients with type 1 diabetes made fewer insertions and deleted more nucleotides at VDJ recombination sites, implying thymic rearrangement abnormalities. Sequencing cDNA rather than genomic DNA could over-represent highly expressing activated cells, although activation and CD3 levels did not differ between groups.

Sequenced sample: naive CD4+ T cells from blood. This specimen's cell subset or site label, interpreted: true naive CD4+ T cells. The receptor's source is a woman younger than 30 in good health. The chain is encoded by TRBV28 joined to TRBJ2-5; a tentative D match to TRBD1 spans 6 bases. In nucleotides, the sequence is TGTGCCAGCAGTCCCTTGGACAGCCAAGAGACCCAGTACTTC. Translation gives CASSPLDSQETQYF.